This entry concerns a single T cell receptor beta chain. This sample was included in a study of blood T cell repertoires in COVID-19. At the level of the study: From T cells, B-cell-depleted T cells, or PBMCs came the material, which was cDNA or gDNA.

The repertoire was sequenced with immunoSEQ multiplex PCR; TCRdb's copy has only in-frame clones and lacks some. Of about 210,000 clones in the sample, just under 85% were seen once. V lost 5 bases to trimming and J lost 9 bases, with 11 bases between them. The CDR3 spans 12 residues. Sequencing was carried out using peripheral blood. The rearrangement uses TRBV12-3 or TRBV12-4 and TRBJ1-5; D gene ambiguous. This clonotype was obtained from a woman in her forties or fifties with active or convalescent COVID-19. CDR3 in DNA: TGTGCCAGCAGTATTCTCTCGGGGCCCCAGCATTTT. Its translation is CASSILSGPQHF.